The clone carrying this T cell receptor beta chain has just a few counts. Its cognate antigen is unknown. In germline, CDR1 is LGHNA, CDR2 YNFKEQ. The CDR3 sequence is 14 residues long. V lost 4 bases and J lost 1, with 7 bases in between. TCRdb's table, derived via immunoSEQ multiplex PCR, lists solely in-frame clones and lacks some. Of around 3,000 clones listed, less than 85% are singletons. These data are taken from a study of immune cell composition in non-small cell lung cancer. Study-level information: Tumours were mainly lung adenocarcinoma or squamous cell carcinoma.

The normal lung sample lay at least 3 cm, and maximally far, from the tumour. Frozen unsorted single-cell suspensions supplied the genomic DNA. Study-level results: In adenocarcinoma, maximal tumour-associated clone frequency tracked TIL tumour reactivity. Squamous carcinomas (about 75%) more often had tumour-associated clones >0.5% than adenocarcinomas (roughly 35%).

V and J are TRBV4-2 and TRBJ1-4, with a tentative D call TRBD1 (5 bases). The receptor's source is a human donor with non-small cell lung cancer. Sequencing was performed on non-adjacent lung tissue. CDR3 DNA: TGTGCCAGCAGCCTGGGGGGAACTAATGAAAAACTGTTTTTT. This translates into CASSLGGTNEKLFF.